A single sample is the source of the 9 T cell receptor beta chains below, sequenced in a study of blood T cell repertoires in COVID-19. The protocol was immunoSEQ multiplex PCR, while the TCRdb copy is restricted to in-frame clones and leaves out a portion. This sample has a few hundred thousand clones, with around nine tenths found just once. The material sequenced was peripheral blood. The receptor set was obtained from a man between 60 and 70 years old with acute or convalescent COVID-19.

This sequence joins TRBV6-1 and TRBJ2-5; D might be TRBD2 (7 bases). The CDR3 has 19 residues. Germline V gives CDR1 MNHNS, CDR2 SASEGT. V dropped 4 bases and J dropped 2 bases, with 26 bases sitting between them. This CDR3 reads CASSAGGRNRGGVQETQYF. As DNA, the CDR3 is TGTGCCAGCAGTGCGGGGGGCCGAAACCGTGGGGGAGTTCAAGAGACCCAGTACTTC.

This rearrangement joins TRBV6-5 to TRBJ1-2, with 10 bases identical to TRBD1. CDR3 length: 14 residues. The V segment lost 10 bases and the J segment 6 bases; nucleotides outside the gene matches: 11. Germline CDR1 is MNHEY and CDR2 is SVGAGI. As DNA, the CDR3 is TGTGCCACCACACGCGCCGGGACAGGGGATGGCTACACCTTC. Translated, it gives CATTRAGTGDGYTF.

The chain is built from TRBV11-2 and TRBJ2-5; D uncertain. The CDR3 contains 15 residues. Germline lookup yields CDR1 SGHAT and CDR2 FQNNGV. Trimming removed 0 bases from V and 4 bases from J, with 12 bases in between. CDR3 loop: CASSLDSGLGETQYF. The DNA for the CDR3 is TGTGCCAGCAGCTTAGATTCAGGTTTAGGAGAGACCCAGTACTTC.

This chain connects TRBV3-1 (or the pseudogene TRBV3-2) to TRBJ2-7; TRBD1 matches 7 bases. This CDR3 spans 15 amino acids. The junction had 8 bases not matched to a gene; V was cut back by 4 bases and J by 2 bases. In germline, CDR1 is LGHDT, CDR2 YNNKEL (reference sequence). The CDR3: CASSRRDRGPYEQYF. The CDR3 DNA reads TGTGCCAGCAGCCGCCGGGACAGAGGTCCCTACGAGCAGTACTTC.

This chain connects TRBV6-1 to TRBJ2-7; 9 bases are a match to TRBD2. The CDR3 totals 16 residues. The germline CDR1 and CDR2 sequences are MNHNS and SASEGT. With 1 base clipped from V and 0 bases from J, the junction kept 4 bases outside the gene matches. The CDR3 nucleotides are TGTGCCAGCAGTGAAGTGGCGGGGGGGACCTCCTACGAGCAGTACTTC. It codes for CASSEVAGGTSYEQYF.

The gene calls are TRBV19 and TRBJ1-1; a possible D gene is TRBD1 (6 bases). The CDR3 runs to 15 residues. Germline V gene sequence: CDR1 LNHDA, CDR2 SQIVND (reference sequence). Trimming removed 6 bases from V and 3 bases from J, with 17 bases in between. CDR3 region: CASSARGGGDTEAFF. The CDR3 DNA reads TGTGCCAGTAGCGCCCGGGGGGGCGGGGACACTGAAGCTTTCTTT.

The genes are TRBV15 and TRBJ2-1, with 10 bases identical to TRBD1. Germline V gene lookup returns CDR1 LNHNV and CDR2 YYDKDF (reference sequence). The CDR3 is 15 amino acids. With V trimmed by 1 base and J by 7 bases, 4 bases remained unmatched. CDR3 in DNA: TGTGCCACCAGCAGAGTGGACAGGGGGGTTAATGAGCAGTTCTTC. Translated, it gives CATSRVDRGVNEQFF.

This clone was picked up one time. The chain joins TRBV2 to TRBJ1-3; 7 bases align to TRBD1. The CDR3 contains 18 residues. The V segment lost 8 bases and the J segment 0 bases; nucleotides outside the gene matches: 16. Germline V CDR1 and CDR2: SNHLY, FYNNEI. The CDR3: CASFTGASGRTSGNTIYF. Written as DNA, the CDR3 is TGTGCCAGCTTTACAGGGGCCTCAGGACGGACCTCTGGAAACACCATATATTTT. The variable domain in full, with the rest retrieved from reference TRBV2 and TRBJ1-3, is EPEVTQTPSHQVTQMGQEVILRCVPISNHLYFYWYRQILGQKVEFLVSFYNNEISEKSEIFDDQFSVERPDGSNFTLKIRSTKLEDSAMYFCASFTGASGRTSGNTIYFGEGSWLTVV.

The chain combines TRBV11-2 with TRBJ2-7, with D possibly matching TRBD2 (5 bases). V lost 5 bases, J lost 12 bases, and 17 bases lay in between. The germline gives CDR1 SGHAT, CDR2 FQNNGV. The CDR3 loop spans 12 amino acids. The CDR3 loop reads CASSPLSGFRYF. Here the CDR3 DNA reads TGTGCCAGCAGCCCCCTGAGCGGATTCCGGTACTTC.